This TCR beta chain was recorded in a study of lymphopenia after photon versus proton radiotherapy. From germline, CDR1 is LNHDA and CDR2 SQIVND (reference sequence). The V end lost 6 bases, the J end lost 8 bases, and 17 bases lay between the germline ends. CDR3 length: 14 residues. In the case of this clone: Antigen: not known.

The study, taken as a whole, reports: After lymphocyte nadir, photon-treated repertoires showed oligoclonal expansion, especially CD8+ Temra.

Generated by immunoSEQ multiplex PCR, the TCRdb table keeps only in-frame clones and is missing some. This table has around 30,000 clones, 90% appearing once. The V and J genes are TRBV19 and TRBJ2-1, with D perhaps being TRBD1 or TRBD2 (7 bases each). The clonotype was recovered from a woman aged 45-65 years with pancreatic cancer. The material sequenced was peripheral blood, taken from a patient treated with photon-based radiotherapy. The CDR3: CASSPGGGRDEQFF. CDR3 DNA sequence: TGTGCCAGTAGCCCAGGGGGGGGGCGCGATGAGCAGTTCTTC.